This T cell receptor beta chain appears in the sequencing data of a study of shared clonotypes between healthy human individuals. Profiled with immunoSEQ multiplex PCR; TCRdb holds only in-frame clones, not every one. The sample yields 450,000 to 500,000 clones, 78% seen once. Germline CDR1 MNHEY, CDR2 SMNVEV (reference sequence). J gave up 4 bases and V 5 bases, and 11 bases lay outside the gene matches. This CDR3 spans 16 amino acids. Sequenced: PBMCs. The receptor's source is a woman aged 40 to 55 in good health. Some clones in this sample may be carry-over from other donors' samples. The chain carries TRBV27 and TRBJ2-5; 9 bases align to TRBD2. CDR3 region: CASSLASGKYGETQYF. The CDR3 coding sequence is TGTGCCAGCAGTCTAGCTAGCGGGAAATACGGAGAGACCCAGTACTTC.